This passage covers 7 T cell receptor beta chains from one sample sequenced in a study of blood T cell repertoires in COVID-19 (TCRdb year 2020). The method was the immunoSEQ multiplex PCR assay. The table was pulled from immuneACCESS by TCRdb, which kept in-frame rearrangements only. Such tables lose some clones; where checked, under half of the loss comes from unresolved V genes, and the rest has no known cause. Here the sample has approximately 120,000 clones; approximately 85% occur a single time. The ten largest clones represent about 3% of the sample. The material sequenced was peripheral blood. These receptors were collected from a woman of 80 years or more with COVID-19, enrolled during active disease.

The rearrangement uses TRBV28 and TRBJ2-2; D is unclear. The V end was cut by 8 bases, the J end by 2 bases, with 6 bases between. There are 12 residues in the CDR3. Germline CDR1 MDHEN, CDR2 SYDVKM. As DNA, the CDR3 is TGTGCCAGCGAGGATAACACCGGGGAGCTGTTTTTT. Translating gives CASEDNTGELFF.

V usage is TRBV5-4 and J usage is TRBJ2-7, with 8 positions matching TRBD1. CDR3 length equals 15 residues. From germline, CDR1 is SGHNT and CDR2 YYREEE (reference sequence). Germline trimming cut 2 bases from V and 6 bases from J; bases unmatched to any gene: 10. The CDR3 DNA reads TGTGCCAGCAGCTTTATTGGACAGGGAGCAAGCGAGCAGTACTTC. Protein sequence: CASSFIGQGASEQYF.

By share of the sample, this clone is medium-sized. The chain employs TRBV7-8 and TRBJ1-4, with D uncertain. The CDR3 runs 13 residues. With 1 base removed from V and 8 bases from J, the gap between germline ends came to 8 bases. In germline, CDR1 is SGHVS, CDR2 FQNEAQ. CDR3 bases: TGTGCCAGCAGCTTAGAGTCGCGAGAAAAACTGTTTTTT. It yields the protein CASSLESREKLFF.

In its sample, this clone was seen once. The rearrangement joins TRBV7-2 to TRBJ1-5; D might be TRBD1 (6 bases). The CDR3 contains 13 residues. In germline, CDR1 is SGHTA, CDR2 FQGNSA. V dropped 5 bases and J dropped 6 bases, with 11 bases sitting between them. The CDR3 DNA follows: TGTGCCAGCAGCCAAGGGGGGGTTCAGCCCCAGCATTTT. Encoded protein: CASSQGGVQPQHF.

CDR3 DNA: TGCGCCAGCAGCCTGGGGCTAGCGGACACCGGGGAGCTGTTTTTT. It specifies CASSLGLADTGELFF. The chain links TRBV4-3 to TRBJ2-2; 7 bases map to TRBD2. The CDR3 consists of 15 residues. Germline V lookup: CDR1 LGHNA, CDR2 YSLEER. J gave up 3 bases and V 4 bases, and 5 bases lay outside the gene matches.

V is TRBV11-3 and J is TRBJ2-3; 11 bases are shared with TRBD1. V shed 4 bases and J 5 bases; nucleotides not matched to a gene: 2. The length of the CDR3 is 14 residues. Germline-derived CDR1 and CDR2 are SGHNT and YENEEA. The CDR3 DNA reads TGTGCCAGCAGCTCGGGACAGGGGGTAGATACGCAGTATTTT. This gives the protein CASSSGQGVDTQYF.

A few counts support this clone. This chain connects TRBV12-3 or TRBV12-4 to TRBJ1-2; 8 bases match TRBD1. The length of the CDR3 is 12 residues. Germline trimming cut 8 bases from V and 8 bases from J; bases unmatched to any gene: 7. The CDR3: CASHTGGRGYTF. CDR3 nucleotide sequence: TGTGCCAGCCATACAGGGGGACGGGGCTACACCTTC.